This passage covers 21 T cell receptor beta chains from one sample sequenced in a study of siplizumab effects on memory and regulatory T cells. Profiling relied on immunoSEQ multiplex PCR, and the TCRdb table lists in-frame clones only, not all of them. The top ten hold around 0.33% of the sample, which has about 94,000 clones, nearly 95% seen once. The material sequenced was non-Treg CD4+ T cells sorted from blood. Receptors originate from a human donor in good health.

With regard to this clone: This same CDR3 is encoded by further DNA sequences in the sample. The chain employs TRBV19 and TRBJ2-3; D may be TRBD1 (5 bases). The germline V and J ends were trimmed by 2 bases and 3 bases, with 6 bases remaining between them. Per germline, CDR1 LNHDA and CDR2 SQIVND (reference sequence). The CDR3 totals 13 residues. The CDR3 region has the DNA TGTGCCAGTAGTATAACAGGTACAGATACGCAGTATTTT. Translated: CASSITGTDTQYF.

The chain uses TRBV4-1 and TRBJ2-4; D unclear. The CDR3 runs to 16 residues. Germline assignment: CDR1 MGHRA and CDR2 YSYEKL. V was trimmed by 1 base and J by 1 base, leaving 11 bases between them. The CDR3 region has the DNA TGCGCCAGCAGCCAAGTCACGGTTTTGGCCAAAAACATTCAGTACTTC. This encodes CASSQVTVLAKNIQYF.

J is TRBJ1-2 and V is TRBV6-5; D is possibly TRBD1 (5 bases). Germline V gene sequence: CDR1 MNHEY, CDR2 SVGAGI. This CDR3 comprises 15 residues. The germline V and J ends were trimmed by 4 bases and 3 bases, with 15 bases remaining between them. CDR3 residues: CASSSRGGEDYGYTF. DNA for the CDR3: TGTGCCAGCAGTTCCCGCGGAGGGGAAGACTATGGCTACACCTTC.

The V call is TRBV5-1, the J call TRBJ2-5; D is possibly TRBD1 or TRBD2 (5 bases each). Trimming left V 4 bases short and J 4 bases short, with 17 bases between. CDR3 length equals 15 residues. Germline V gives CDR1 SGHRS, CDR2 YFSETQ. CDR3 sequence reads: CASSPEGGAGETQYF. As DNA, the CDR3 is TGCGCCAGCAGCCCCGAGGGTGGGGCTGGAGAGACCCAGTACTTC. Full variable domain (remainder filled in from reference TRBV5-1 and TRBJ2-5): KAGVTQTPRYLIKTRGQQVTLSCSPISGHRSVSWYQQTPGQGLQFLFEYFSETQRNKGNFPGRFSGRQFSNSRSEMNVSTLELGDSALYLCASSPEGGAGETQYFGPGTRLLVL.

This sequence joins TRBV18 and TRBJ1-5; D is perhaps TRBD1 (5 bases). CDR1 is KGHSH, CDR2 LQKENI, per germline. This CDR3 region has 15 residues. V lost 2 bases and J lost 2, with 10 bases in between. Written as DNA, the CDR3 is TGTGCCAGCTCACCAGGGGCGAGGGGCAATCAGCCCCAGCATTTT. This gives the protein CASSPGARGNQPQHF. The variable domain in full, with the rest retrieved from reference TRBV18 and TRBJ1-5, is NAGVMQNPRHLVRRRGQEARLRCSPMKGHSHVYWYRQLPEEGLKFMVYLQKENIIDESGMPKERFSAEFPKEGPSILRIQQVVRGDSAAYFCASSPGARGNQPQHFGDGTRLSIL.

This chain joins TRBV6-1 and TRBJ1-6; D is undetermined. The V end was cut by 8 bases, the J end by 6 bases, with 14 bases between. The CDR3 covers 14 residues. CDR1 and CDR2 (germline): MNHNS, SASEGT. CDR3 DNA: TGTGCCAGCCACGAGGGTTATCGTAATTCACCCCTCCACTTT. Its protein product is CASHEGYRNSPLHF.

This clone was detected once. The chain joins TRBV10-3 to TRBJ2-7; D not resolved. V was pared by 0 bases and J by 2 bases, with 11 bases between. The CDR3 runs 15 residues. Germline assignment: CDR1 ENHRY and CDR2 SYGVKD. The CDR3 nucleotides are TGTGCCATCAGTGAGTCTGGCAGAACTACCTACGAGCAGTACTTC. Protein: CAISESGRTTYEQYF.

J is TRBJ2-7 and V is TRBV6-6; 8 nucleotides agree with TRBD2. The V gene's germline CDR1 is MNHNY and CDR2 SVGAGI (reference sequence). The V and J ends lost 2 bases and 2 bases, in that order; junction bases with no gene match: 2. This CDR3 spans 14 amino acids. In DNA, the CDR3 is TGTGCCAGCAGTTACACTAGCGGCACCTACGAGCAGTACTTC. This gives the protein CASSYTSGTYEQYF.

This CDR3 reads CATGWTSGTDTQYF. For the CDR3, the DNA is TGTGCCACTGGATGGACTAGCGGTACAGATACGCAGTATTTT. The V and J genes are TRBV19 and TRBJ2-3; 10 bases are shared with TRBD2. The V and J ends lost 10 bases and 3 bases, in that order; junction bases with no gene match: 7. The CDR3 runs to 14 residues. Germline CDR1 and CDR2: LNHDA and SQIVND (reference sequence).

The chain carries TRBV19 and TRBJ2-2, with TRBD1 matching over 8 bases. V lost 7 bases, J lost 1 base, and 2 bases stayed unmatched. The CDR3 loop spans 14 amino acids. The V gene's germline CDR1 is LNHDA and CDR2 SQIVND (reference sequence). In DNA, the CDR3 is TGTGCCAGTACCGGGACAGGGAACACCGGGGAGCTGTTTTTT. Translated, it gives CASTGTGNTGELFF.

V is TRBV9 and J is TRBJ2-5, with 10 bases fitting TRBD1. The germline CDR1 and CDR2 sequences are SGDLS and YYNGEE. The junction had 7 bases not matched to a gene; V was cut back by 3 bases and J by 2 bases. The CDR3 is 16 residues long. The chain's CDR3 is CASSATGGDWQETQYF. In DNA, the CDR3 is TGTGCCAGCAGCGCGACAGGGGGCGATTGGCAAGAGACCCAGTACTTC.

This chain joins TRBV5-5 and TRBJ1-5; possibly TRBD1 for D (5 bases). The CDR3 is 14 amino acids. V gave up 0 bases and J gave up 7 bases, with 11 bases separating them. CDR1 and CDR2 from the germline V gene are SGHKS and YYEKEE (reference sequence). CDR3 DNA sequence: TGTGCCAGCAGCTTGGCCGGGGGGATGCAGCCCCAGCATTTT. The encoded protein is CASSLAGGMQPQHF. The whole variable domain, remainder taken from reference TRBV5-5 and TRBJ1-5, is DAGVTQSPTHLIKTRGQQVTLRCSPISGHKSVSWYQQVLGQGPQFIFQYYEKEERGRGNFPDRFSARQFPNYSSELNVNALLLGDSALYLCASSLAGGMQPQHFGDGTRLSIL.

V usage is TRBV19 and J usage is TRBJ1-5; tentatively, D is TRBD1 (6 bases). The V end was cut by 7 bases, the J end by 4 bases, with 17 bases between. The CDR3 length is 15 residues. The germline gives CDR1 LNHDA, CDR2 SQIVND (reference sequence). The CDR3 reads CASNIARGFNQPQHF. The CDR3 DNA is TGTGCCAGTAACATTGCCAGGGGTTTTAATCAGCCCCAGCATTTT.

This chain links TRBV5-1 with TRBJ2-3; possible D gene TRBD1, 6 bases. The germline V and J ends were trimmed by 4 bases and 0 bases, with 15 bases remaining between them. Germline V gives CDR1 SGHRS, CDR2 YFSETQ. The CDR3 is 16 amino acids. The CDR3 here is CASSLETGLSTDTQYF. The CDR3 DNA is TGCGCCAGCAGCCTAGAGACAGGCCTTAGCACAGATACGCAGTATTTT.

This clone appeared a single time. CDR3 DNA sequence: TGTGCCAGCAGCCCTCCTTCCGGGAATACAGATACGCAGTATTTT. Its protein product is CASSPPSGNTDTQYF. This sequence joins TRBV5-6 and TRBJ2-3; possible D gene TRBD2, 5 bases. Looked up from germline, CDR1 is SGHDT and CDR2 is YYEEEE. The CDR3 has 15 residues. V lost 4 bases and J lost 3, with 15 bases in between.

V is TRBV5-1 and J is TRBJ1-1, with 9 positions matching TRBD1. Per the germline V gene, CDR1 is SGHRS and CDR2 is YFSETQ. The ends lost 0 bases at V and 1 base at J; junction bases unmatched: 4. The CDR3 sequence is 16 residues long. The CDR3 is CASSLVVTGGNTEAFF. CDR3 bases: TGCGCCAGCAGCTTGGTCGTGACAGGGGGGAACACTGAAGCTTTCTTT. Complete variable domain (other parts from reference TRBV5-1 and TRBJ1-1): KAGVTQTPRYLIKTRGQQVTLSCSPISGHRSVSWYQQTPGQGLQFLFEYFSETQRNKGNFPGRFSGRQFSNSRSEMNVSTLELGDSALYLCASSLVVTGGNTEAFFGQGTRLTVV.

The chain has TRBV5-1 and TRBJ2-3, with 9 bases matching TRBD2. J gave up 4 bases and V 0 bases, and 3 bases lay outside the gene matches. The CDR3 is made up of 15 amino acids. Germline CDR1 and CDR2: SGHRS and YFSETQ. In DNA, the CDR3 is TGCGCCAGCAGCTTGGGCGGGGGGGCTGCAGATACGCAGTATTTT. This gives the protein CASSLGGGAADTQYF.

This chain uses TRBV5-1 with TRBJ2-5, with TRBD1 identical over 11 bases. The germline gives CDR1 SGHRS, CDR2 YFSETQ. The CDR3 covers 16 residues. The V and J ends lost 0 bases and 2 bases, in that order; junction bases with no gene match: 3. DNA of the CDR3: TGCGCCAGCAGCTTGGGAGGGACAGGGGGGCAAGAGACCCAGTACTTC. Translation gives CASSLGGTGGQETQYF. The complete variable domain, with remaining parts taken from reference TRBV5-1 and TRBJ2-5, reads KAGVTQTPRYLIKTRGQQVTLSCSPISGHRSVSWYQQTPGQGLQFLFEYFSETQRNKGNFPGRFSGRQFSNSRSEMNVSTLELGDSALYLCASSLGGTGGQETQYFGPGTRLLVL.

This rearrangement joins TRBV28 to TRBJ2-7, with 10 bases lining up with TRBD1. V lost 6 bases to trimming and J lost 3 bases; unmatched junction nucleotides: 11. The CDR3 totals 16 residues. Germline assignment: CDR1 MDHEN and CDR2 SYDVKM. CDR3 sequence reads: CASSITPGQGHYEQYF. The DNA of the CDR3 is TGTGCCAGCAGCATCACTCCGGGACAGGGGCACTACGAGCAGTACTTC.

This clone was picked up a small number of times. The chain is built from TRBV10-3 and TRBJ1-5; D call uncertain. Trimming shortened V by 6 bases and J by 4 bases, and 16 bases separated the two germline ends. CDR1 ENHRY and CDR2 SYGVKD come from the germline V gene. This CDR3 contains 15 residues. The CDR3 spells CAIRDEGRANQPQHF. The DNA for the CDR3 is TGTGCCATCAGGGATGAGGGTAGGGCAAATCAGCCCCAGCATTTT.

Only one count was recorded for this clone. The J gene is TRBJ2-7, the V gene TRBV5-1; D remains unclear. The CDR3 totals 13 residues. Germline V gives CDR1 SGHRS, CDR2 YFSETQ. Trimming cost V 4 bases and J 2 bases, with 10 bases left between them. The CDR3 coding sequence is TGCGCCAGCAGCCCTGCTCTAACCTACGAGCAGTACTTC. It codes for CASSPALTYEQYF.